The 16 T cell receptor beta chains below come from one sample, sequenced in a study of CD8+CD57+ T cells in acquired aplastic anemia. The patients chosen for sequencing had shown expansion of CD8+CD57+ cells (detected by flow cytometry). Using genomic DNA as the template, TCR beta VDJ and CDR3 profiling was carried out. TCRdb re-analysed the reads in MiXCR, keeping a single row per CDR3 protein. Seen here are about 150,000 distinct CDR3 sequences, about 54% observed once, and the top ten hold 9.5% to 15%. Sequencing was done on a sample of sorted CD4+, CD8+, or CD8+CD57+ T cells (not recorded which) from PBMCs. These receptors were obtained from a human donor with aplastic anemia.

The chain has TRBV19 and TRBJ1-5, with a tentative D call TRBD1 (6 bases). Germline CDR1 reads LNHDA; CDR2 reads SQIVND (reference sequence). CDR3 length equals 15 residues. V lost 5 bases, J lost 0 bases, and 11 bases lay in between. The CDR3 here is CASSPWTVSNQPQHF. CDR3 DNA: TGTGCCAGTAGTCCCTGGACAGTTAGCAATCAGCCCCAGCATTTT. Drawing the rest from reference TRBV19 and TRBJ1-5, the complete variable domain is DGGITQSPKYLFRKEGQNVTLSCEQNLNHDAMYWYRQDPGQGLRLIYYSQIVNDFQKGDIAEGYSVSREKKESFPLTVTSAQKNPTAFYLCASSPWTVSNQPQHFGDGTRLSIL.

The chain uses TRBV7-9 and TRBJ1-5; 7 bases match TRBD1. The CDR3 runs to 15 residues. Germline V lookup: CDR1 SEHNR, CDR2 FQNEAQ (reference sequence). Trimming took 1 base from V and 3 from J; bases not matched to a gene: 3. CDR3 nucleotides: TGTGCCAGCAGCTTAGAACAGGGGCCCAATCAGCCCCAGCATTTT. Translated: CASSLEQGPNQPQHF.

This clonotype was observed many times. This rearrangement joins TRBV5-1 to TRBJ2-2; 7 positions agree with TRBD1. The V gene's germline CDR1 is SGHRS and CDR2 YFSETQ. J gave up 2 bases and V 1 base, and 8 bases lay outside the gene matches. This CDR3 has 17 residues. The CDR3 coding sequence is TGCGCCAGCAGCTTGCTTAGAGGGACAGAAAACACCGGGGAGCTGTTTTTT. It codes for CASSLLRGTENTGELFF.

This clonotype was picked up many times. This chain joins TRBV19 and TRBJ2-5, with D possibly matching TRBD1 (6 bases). Trimming took 3 bases from V and 5 from J, leaving 13 bases between them. Germline assignment: CDR1 LNHDA and CDR2 SQIVND (reference sequence). This CDR3 comprises 14 residues. CDR3 bases: TGTGCCAGTAGTATGGGGGCTCGGCAGGAGACCCAGTACTTC. Protein product: CASSMGARQETQYF.

The chain uses TRBV7-8 and TRBJ2-5; weak D call: TRBD1 (5 bases). V lost 3 bases, J lost 5 bases, and 13 bases lay in between. CDR3 length: 14 amino acids. CDR1 is SGHVS, CDR2 FQNEAQ, per germline. As DNA, the CDR3 is TGTGCCAGCAGCTTCGGCCAGGGCTTCGAGACCCAGTACTTC. Translation: CASSFGQGFETQYF. Full variable domain (missing parts from reference TRBV7-8 and TRBJ2-5): GAGVSQSPRYKVAKRGQDVALRCDPISGHVSLFWYQQALGQGPEFLTYFQNEAQLDKSGLPSDRFFAERPEGSVSTLKIQRTQQEDSAVYLCASSFGQGFETQYFGPGTRLLVL.

The V gene is TRBV5-1, the J gene TRBJ2-7; 9 bases line up with TRBD1. This CDR3 has 16 residues. The V and J ends lost 4 bases and 3 bases, in that order; junction bases with no gene match: 11. Germline values: CDR1 SGHRS, CDR2 YFSETQ. CDR3 bases: TGCGCCAGCAGCATCATACCACCGGGACAGGGCTACGAGCAGTACTTC. Translation: CASSIIPPGQGYEQYF.

The J gene is TRBJ2-1, the V gene TRBV29-1; a possible D gene is TRBD1 (5 bases). Germline V CDR1 and CDR2: SQVTM, ANQGSEA. V dropped 4 bases and J dropped 6 bases, with 13 bases sitting between them. CDR3 length equals 13 residues. The CDR3 bases are TGCAGCGTTGGACAGTCCCAAGGCAATGAGCAGTTCTTC. It codes for CSVGQSQGNEQFF.

This clonotype was detected many times. The chain employs TRBV20-1 and TRBJ1-2, with 11 bases matching TRBD1. With 5 bases clipped from V and 6 bases from J, the junction kept 8 bases outside the gene matches. This CDR3 is built from 14 residues. Germline loops: CDR1 DFQATT, CDR2 SNEGSKA (reference sequence). Here the CDR3 reads CSAVRTGGLDGYTF. CDR3 in DNA: TGCAGTGCTGTGAGGACAGGGGGCCTGGATGGCTACACCTTC.

In nucleotides, the CDR3 is TGTGCCAGCAGCCAGCCGGGACCCAGTACCTACGAGCAGTACTTC. This sequence encodes CASSQPGPSTYEQYF. V usage is TRBV7-9 and J usage is TRBJ2-7, with D perhaps being TRBD1 or TRBD2 (5 bases each). This CDR3 is built from 15 residues. From germline, CDR1 is SEHNR and CDR2 FQNEAQ (reference sequence). Trimming cost V 5 bases and J 2 bases, with 16 bases left between them.

CDR3 in DNA: TGTGCCAGCAGTACTTCCGGGACAGGGGCCTACGAGCAGTACTTC. It translates to CASSTSGTGAYEQYF. V gene TRBV12-3 or TRBV12-4 combines with J gene TRBJ2-7, with 10 positions matching TRBD1. The CDR3 is 15 residues long. V lost 5 bases, J lost 2 bases, and 6 bases stayed unmatched.

This clonotype was seen a single time. The rearrangement links TRBV5-6 to TRBJ2-3; 7 bases align to TRBD2. J lost 0 bases, V lost 5 bases, and 6 bases had no gene match. This CDR3 is built from 15 residues. CDR1 and CDR2 (germline): SGHDT, YYEEEE. For the CDR3, the DNA is TGTGCCAGCAGTTGGTGGGAGGGGAGCACAGATACGCAGTATTTT. Its protein product is CASSWWEGSTDTQYF. Full variable domain (missing parts from reference TRBV5-6 and TRBJ2-3): DAGVTQSPTHLIKTRGQQVTLRCSPKSGHDTVSWYQQALGQGPQFIFQYYEEEERQRGNFPDRFSGHQFPNYSSELNVNALLLGDSALYLCASSWWEGSTDTQYFGPGTRLTVL.

The chain uses TRBV2 and TRBJ1-4; D call uncertain. Germline V gene data show CDR1 as SNHLY and CDR2 as FYNNEI. The CDR3 spans 15 residues. Trimming stripped 5 bases from V and 3 bases from J, with 13 bases between. The CDR3 coding sequence is TGTGCCAGCAGTCGAAACGGGGTATCTAATGAAAAACTGTTTTTT. The encoded protein is CASSRNGVSNEKLFF. Full variable domain (outside the CDR3, taken from reference TRBV2 and TRBJ1-4): EPEVTQTPSHQVTQMGQEVILRCVPISNHLYFYWYRQILGQKVEFLVSFYNNEISEKSEIFDDQFSVERPDGSNFTLKIRSTKLEDSAMYFCASSRNGVSNEKLFFGSGTQLSVL.

This clonotype was counted at least ten times. The chain has TRBV27 and TRBJ2-5; D possibly corresponds to TRBD2 (6 bases). The CDR3 sequence is 14 residues long. CDR1 and CDR2 from the germline V gene are MNHEY and SMNVEV (reference sequence). Trimming took off 1 base at V and 5 bases at J, with 11 bases between the two ends. CDR3 coding DNA: TGTGCCAGCAGTTTATGGGGGGATGAGGAGACCCAGTACTTC. Protein sequence: CASSLWGDEETQYF.

There are a few counts of this clonotype. This chain connects TRBV29-1 to TRBJ2-7; tentatively, D is TRBD1 (5 bases). This CDR3 spans 13 amino acids. Germline V gene lookup returns CDR1 SQVTM and CDR2 ANQGSEA. Trimming cost V 4 bases and J 3 bases, with 13 bases left between them. CDR3 amino acids: CSVGAGWDYEQYF. The CDR3 bases are TGCAGCGTTGGGGCAGGGTGGGACTACGAGCAGTACTTC.

This clonotype was observed a few times. The V call is TRBV11-1, the J call TRBJ2-7; TRBD2 agrees at 10 bases. CDR1 and CDR2 (germline): SGHAT, FQDESV (reference sequence). The CDR3 covers 14 residues. J lost 5 bases, V lost 1 base, and 2 bases had no gene match. In nucleotides, the CDR3 is TGTGCCAGCAGCTTAGGCCTAGCGGGGGACGAGCAGTACTTC. Protein: CASSLGLAGDEQYF. The entire variable domain, with the rest obtained from reference TRBV11-1 and TRBJ2-7, is as follows: EAEVAQSPRYKITEKSQAVAFWCDPISGHATLYWYRQILGQGPELLVQFQDESVVDDSQLPKDRFSAERLKGVDSTLKIQPAELGDSAMYLCASSLGLAGDEQYFGPGTRLTVT.

This clonotype occurred many times. CDR3: CASSPTGEETQYF. The CDR3, as DNA: TGTGCCAGCAGCCCAACAGGGGAAGAGACCCAGTACTTC. The chain recombines TRBV7-6 with TRBJ2-5, with 7 nucleotides matching TRBD1. V dropped 5 bases and J dropped 3; count of bases not matched to a gene: 3. CDR1 and CDR2 (germline): SGHVS, FNYEAQ. The CDR3 runs 13 residues.